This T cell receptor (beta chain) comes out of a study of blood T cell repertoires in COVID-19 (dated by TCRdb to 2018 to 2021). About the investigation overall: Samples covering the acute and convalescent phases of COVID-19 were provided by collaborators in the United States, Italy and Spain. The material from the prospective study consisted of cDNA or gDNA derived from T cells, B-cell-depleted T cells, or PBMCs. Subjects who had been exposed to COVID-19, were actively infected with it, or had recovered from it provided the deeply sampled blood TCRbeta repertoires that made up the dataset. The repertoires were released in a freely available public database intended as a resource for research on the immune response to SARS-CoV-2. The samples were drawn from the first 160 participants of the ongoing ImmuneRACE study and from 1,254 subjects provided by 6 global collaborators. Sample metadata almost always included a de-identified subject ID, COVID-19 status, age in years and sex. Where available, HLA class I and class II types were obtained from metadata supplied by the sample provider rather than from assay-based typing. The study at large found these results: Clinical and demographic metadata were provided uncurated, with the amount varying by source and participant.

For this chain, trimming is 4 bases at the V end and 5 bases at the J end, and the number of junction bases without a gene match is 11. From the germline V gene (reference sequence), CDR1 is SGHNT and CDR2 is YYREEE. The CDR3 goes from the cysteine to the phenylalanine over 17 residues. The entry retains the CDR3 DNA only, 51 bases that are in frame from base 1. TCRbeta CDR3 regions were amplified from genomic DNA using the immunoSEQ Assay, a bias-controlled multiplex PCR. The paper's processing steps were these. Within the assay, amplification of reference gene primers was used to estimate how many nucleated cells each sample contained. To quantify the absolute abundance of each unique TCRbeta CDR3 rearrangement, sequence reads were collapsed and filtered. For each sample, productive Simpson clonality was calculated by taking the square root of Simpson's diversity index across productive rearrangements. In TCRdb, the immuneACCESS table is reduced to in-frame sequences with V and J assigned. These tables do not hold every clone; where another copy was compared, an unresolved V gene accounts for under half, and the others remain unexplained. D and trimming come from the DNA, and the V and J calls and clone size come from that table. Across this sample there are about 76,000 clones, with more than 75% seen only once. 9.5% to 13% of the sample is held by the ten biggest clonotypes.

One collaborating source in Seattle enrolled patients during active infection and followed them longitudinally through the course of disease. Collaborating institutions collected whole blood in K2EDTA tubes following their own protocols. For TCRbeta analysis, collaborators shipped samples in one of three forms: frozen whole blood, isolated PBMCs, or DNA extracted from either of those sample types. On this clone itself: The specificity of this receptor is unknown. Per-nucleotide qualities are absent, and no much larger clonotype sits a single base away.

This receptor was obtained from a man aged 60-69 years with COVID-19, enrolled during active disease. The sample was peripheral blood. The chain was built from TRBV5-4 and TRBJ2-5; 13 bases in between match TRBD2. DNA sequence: TGTGCCAGCAGCATTTCCCCGGGACTAGCGGGGAAGGAGACCCAGTACTTC. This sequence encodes CASSISPGLAGKETQYF.